The clone carrying this T cell receptor beta chain appeared a few times. Antigen specificity is unknown. The data derive from a study of OX40 agonist ivuxolimab in advanced cancers. Overall study findings and caveats: The mean number of expanded clones was higher in CD8+ T cells than in CD4+.

Data came from immunoSEQ multiplex PCR; TCRdb stores just in-frame clones and leaves some out. The sample holds fewer than 85,000 clones, approximately 83% seen once. The CDR3 runs to 14 residues. V lost 6 bases to trimming and J lost 9 bases; unmatched junction nucleotides: 13. CDR1 and CDR2 (germline): SGDLS, YYNGEE. The sample here was CD4+ or CD8+ T cells sorted from blood, taken in a trial of the OX40 agonist ivuxolimab. This chain links TRBV9 with TRBJ2-3, with 7 bases fitting TRBD2. This clonotype was obtained from an adult with an advanced solid tumor such as melanoma, head and neck, liver or kidney cancer. CDR3 nucleotide sequence: TGTGCCAGCACCCAAGGAAGCACTAGCGAAACGCAGTATTTT. Translated: CASTQGSTSETQYF. Using reference TRBV9 and TRBJ2-3 for the parts outside the CDR3, the full variable domain is DSGVTQTPKHLITATGQRVTLRCSPRSGDLSVYWYQQSLDQGLQFLIQYYNGEERAKGNILERFSAQQFPDLHSELNLSSLELGDSALYFCASTQGSTSETQYFGPGTRLTVL.